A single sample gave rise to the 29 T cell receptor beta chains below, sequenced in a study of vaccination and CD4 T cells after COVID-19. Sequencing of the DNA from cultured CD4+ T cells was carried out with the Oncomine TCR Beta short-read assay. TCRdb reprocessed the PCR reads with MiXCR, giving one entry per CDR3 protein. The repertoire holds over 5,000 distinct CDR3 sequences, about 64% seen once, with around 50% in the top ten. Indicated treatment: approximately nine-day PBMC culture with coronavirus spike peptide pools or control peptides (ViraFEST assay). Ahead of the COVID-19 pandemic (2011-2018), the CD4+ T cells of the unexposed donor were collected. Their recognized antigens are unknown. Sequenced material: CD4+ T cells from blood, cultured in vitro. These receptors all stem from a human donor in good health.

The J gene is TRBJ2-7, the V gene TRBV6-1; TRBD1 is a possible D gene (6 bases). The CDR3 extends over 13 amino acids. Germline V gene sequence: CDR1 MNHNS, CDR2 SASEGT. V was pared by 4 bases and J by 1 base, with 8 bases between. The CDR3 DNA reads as TGTGCCAGCAGTGGCACAGGGTCCTACGAGCAGTACTTC. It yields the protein CASSGTGSYEQYF.

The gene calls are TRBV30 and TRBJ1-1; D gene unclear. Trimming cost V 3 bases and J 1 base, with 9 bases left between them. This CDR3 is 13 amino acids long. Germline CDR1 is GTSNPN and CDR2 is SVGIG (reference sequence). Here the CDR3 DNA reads TGTGCCTGGAGCGCCTCTCGGAACACTGAAGCTTTCTTT. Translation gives CAWSASRNTEAFF. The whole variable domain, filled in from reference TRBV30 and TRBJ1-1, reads SQTIHQWPATLVQPVGSPLSLECTVEGTSNPNLYWYRQAAGRGLQLLFYSVGIGQISSEVPQNLSASRPQDRQFILSSKKLLLSDSGFYLCAWSASRNTEAFFGQGTRLTVV.

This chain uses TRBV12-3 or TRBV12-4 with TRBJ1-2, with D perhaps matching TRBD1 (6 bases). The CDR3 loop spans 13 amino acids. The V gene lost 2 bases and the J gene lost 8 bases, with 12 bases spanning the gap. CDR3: CASSLNTGSGYTF. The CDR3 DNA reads TGTGCCAGCAGTTTAAATACAGGGAGCGGCTACACCTTC.

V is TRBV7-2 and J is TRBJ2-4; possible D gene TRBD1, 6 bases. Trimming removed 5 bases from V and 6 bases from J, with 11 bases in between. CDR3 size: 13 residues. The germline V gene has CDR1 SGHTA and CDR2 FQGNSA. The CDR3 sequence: CASSEGQPNIQYF. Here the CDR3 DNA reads TGTGCCAGCAGCGAAGGACAGCCAAACATTCAGTACTTC.

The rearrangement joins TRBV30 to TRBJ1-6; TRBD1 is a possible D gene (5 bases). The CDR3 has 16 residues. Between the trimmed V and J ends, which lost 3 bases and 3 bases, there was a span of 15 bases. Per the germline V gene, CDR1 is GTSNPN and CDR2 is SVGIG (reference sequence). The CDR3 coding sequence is TGTGCCTGGAGGAGGGGTGGGGGTAGCTATAATTCACCCCTCCACTTT. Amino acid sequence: CAWRRGGGSYNSPLHF.

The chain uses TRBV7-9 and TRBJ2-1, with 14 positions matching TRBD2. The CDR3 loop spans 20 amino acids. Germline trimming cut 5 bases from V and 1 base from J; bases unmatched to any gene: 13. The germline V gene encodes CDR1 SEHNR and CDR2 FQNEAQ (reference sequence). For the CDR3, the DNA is TGTGCCAGCAGCCCAGAACCCGGGACTAGCGGGAGCAGATCCTACAATGAGCAGTTCTTC. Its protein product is CASSPEPGTSGSRSYNEQFF.

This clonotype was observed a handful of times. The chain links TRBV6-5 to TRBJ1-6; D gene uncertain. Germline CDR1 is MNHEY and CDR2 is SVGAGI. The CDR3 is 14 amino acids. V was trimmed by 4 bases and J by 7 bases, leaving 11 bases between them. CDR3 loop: CASSLGGPNSPLHF. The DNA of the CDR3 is TGTGCCAGCAGTTTAGGTGGACCCAATTCACCCCTCCACTTT.

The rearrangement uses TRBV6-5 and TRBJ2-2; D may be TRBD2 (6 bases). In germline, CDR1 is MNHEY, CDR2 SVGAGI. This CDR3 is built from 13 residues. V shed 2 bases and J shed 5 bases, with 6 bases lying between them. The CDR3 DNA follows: TGTGCCAGCAGTTACGGAGGGACCGGGGAGCTGTTTTTT. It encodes CASSYGGTGELFF.

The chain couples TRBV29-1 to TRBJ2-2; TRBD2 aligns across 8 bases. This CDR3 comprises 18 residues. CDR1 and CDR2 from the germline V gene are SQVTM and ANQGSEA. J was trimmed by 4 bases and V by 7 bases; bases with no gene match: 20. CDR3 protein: CSGESGGKTGPGTGELFF. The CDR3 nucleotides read TGCAGCGGGGAGTCGGGGGGGAAGACAGGCCCTGGCACCGGGGAGCTGTTTTTT.

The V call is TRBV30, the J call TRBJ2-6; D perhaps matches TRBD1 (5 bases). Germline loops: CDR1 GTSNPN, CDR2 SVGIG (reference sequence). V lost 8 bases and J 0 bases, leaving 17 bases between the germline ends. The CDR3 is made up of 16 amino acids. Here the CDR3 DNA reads TGTGCCGGCCACAGGCCTTCGAGCTCTGGGGCCAACGTCCTGACTTTC. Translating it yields CAGHRPSSSGANVLTF. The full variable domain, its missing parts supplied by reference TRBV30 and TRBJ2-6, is SQTIHQWPATLVQPVGSPLSLECTVEGTSNPNLYWYRQAAGRGLQLLFYSVGIGQISSEVPQNLSASRPQDRQFILSSKKLLLSDSGFYLCAGHRPSSSGANVLTFGAGSRLTVL.

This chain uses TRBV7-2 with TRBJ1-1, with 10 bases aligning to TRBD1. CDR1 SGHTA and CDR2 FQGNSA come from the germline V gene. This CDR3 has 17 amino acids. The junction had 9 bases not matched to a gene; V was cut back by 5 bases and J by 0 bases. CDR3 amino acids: CASSLTGTGAMNTEAFF. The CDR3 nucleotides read TGTGCCAGCAGCCTAACCGGGACAGGGGCCATGAACACTGAAGCTTTCTTT.

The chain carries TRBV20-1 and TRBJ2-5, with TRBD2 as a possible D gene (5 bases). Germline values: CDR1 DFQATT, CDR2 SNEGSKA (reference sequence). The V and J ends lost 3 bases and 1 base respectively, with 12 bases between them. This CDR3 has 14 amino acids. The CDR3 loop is CSARLLVFQETQYF. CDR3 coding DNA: TGCAGTGCTAGGCTACTAGTCTTCCAAGAGACCCAGTACTTC.

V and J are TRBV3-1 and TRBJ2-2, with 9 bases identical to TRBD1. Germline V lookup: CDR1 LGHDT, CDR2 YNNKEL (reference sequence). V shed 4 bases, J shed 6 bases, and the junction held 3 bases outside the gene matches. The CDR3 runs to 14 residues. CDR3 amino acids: CASSRRTGAGELFF. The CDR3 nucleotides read TGTGCCAGCAGCCGAAGGACAGGGGCCGGGGAGCTGTTTTTT.

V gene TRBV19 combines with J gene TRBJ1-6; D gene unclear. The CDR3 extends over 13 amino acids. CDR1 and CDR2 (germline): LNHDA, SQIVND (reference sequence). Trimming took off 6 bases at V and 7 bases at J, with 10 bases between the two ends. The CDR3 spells CASSPGLNSPLHF. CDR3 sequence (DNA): TGTGCCAGTAGCCCTGGTCTAAATTCACCCCTCCACTTT.

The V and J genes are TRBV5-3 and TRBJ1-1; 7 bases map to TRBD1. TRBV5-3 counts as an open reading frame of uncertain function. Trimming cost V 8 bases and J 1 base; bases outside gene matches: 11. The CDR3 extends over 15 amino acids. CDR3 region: CASSGSRQGNTEAFF. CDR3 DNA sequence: TGTGCCAGCAGCGGAAGTCGACAGGGGAACACTGAAGCTTTCTTT.

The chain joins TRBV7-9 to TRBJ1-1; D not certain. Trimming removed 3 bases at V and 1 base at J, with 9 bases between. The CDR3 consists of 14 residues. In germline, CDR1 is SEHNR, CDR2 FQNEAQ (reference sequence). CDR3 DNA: TGTGCCAGCAGCTTCGCCGGCACGAACACTGAAGCTTTCTTT. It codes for CASSFAGTNTEAFF.

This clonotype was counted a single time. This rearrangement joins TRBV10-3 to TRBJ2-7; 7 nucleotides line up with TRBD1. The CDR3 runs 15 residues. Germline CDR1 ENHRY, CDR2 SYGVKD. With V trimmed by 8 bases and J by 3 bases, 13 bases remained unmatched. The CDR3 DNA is TGTGCCATCTCGATGGGACAGAGAAAACTCTACGAGCAGTACTTC. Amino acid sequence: CAISMGQRKLYEQYF.

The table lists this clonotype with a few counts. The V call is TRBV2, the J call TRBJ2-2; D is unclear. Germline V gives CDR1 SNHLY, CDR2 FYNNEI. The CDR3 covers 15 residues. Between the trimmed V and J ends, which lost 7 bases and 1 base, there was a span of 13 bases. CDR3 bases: TGTGCCAGCACCCTACGGAGTGGGAACACCGGGGAGCTGTTTTTT. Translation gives CASTLRSGNTGELFF.

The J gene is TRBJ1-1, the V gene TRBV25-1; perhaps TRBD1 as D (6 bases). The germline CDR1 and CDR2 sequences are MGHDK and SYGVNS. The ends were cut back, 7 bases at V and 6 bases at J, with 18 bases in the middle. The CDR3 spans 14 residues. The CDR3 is CASMRSQGYPEAFF. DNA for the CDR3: TGTGCCAGCATGAGATCACAGGGCTATCCTGAAGCTTTCTTT.

The CDR3 reads CASRELTGGETQYF. For the CDR3, the DNA is TGTGCCAGCAGGGAGTTGACAGGGGGAGAGACCCAGTACTTC. The chain joins TRBV5-6 to TRBJ2-5, with 9 bases matching TRBD1. The CDR3 has 14 amino acids. The germline CDR1 and CDR2 sequences are SGHDT and YYEEEE. The junction had 6 bases not matched to a gene; V was cut back by 5 bases and J by 4 bases.

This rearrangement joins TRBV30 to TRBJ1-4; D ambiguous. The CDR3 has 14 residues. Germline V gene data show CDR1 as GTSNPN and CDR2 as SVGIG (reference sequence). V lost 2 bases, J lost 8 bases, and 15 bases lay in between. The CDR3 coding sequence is TGTGCCTGGAGTTCCGGTCAGGTCTTGGAAAAACTGTTTTTT. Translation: CAWSSGQVLEKLFF. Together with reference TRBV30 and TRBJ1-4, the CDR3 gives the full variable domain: SQTIHQWPATLVQPVGSPLSLECTVEGTSNPNLYWYRQAAGRGLQLLFYSVGIGQISSEVPQNLSASRPQDRQFILSSKKLLLSDSGFYLCAWSSGQVLEKLFFGSGTQLSVL.

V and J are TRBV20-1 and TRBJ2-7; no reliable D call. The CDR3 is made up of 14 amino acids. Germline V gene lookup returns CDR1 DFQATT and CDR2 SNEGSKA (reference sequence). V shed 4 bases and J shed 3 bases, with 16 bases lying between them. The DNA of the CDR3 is TGCAGTGCTACCCCGGGCCTCGTGGGCTACGAGCAGTACTTC. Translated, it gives CSATPGLVGYEQYF.

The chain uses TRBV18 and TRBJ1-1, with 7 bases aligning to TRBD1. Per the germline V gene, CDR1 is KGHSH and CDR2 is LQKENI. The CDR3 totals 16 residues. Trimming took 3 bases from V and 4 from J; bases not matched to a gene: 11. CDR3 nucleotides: TGTGCCAGCTCACCGACTCGGGCAGGGGGTACCACTGAAGCTTTCTTT. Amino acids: CASSPTRAGGTTEAFF.

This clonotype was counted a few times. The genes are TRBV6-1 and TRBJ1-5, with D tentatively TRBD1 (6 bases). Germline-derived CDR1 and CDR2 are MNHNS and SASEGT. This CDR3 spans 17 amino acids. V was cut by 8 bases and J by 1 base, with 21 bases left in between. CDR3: CASSYVGGSESNQPQHF. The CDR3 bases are TGTGCCAGCTCTTACGTTGGGGGCTCGGAGAGCAATCAGCCCCAGCATTTT.

The CDR3 loop reads CASSPNNPGFTRNSPLHF. CDR3 bases: TGTGCCAGCAGCCCAAACAACCCGGGTTTCACTCGGAATTCACCCCTCCACTTT. V usage is TRBV7-9 and J usage is TRBJ1-6; D call uncertain. V dropped 5 bases and J dropped 7 bases, with 24 bases sitting between them. Per germline, CDR1 SEHNR and CDR2 FQNEAQ (reference sequence). The CDR3 has 18 residues.

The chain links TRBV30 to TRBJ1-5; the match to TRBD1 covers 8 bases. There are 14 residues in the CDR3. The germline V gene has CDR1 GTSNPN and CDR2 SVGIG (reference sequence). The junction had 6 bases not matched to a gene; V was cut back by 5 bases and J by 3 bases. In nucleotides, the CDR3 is TGTGCCTGGGACCGGACAGGGATCAATCAGCCCCAGCATTTT. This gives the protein CAWDRTGINQPQHF.

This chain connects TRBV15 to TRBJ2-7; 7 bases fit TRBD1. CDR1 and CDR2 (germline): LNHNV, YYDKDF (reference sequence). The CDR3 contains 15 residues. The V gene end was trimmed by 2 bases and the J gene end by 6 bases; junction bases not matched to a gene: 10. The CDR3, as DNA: TGTGCCACCAGCAGAACCGGGACAGCGGCGGGCGAGCAGTACTTC. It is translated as CATSRTGTAAGEQYF.

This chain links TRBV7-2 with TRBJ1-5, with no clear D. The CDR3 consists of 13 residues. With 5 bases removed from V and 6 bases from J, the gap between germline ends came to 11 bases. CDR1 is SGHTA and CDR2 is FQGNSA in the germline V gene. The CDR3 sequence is CASSPPTGQPQHF. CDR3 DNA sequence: TGTGCCAGCAGCCCCCCGACCGGTCAGCCCCAGCATTTT.

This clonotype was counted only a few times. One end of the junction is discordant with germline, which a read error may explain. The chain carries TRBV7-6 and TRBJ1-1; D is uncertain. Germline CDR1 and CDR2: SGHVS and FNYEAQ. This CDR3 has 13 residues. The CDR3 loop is CASSQQRNTEAFF. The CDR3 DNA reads TGTGCCAGCAGCCAGCAGAGGAACACTGAAGCTTTTTTT.